The T cell receptor beta chain under discussion was sequenced for a study of identifying expanded T cells in peripheral blood (dated by TCRdb to between 2018 and 2020). Looking at the study overall: Technical replicates were generated by sequencing separate aliquots of the same genomic DNA pool, and four replicates were compared pairwise. The paper's findings and limits, for the study overall: The binomial model flagged around 1.1 differentially abundant clones between technical replicates, compared with approximately 15 over around two weeks and 19 over about four weeks. The authors expected that over much longer intervals, such as months to years, biological variance in healthy repertoires might increase even further. Across all healthy-donor time intervals, the beta-binomial model significantly lowered both the number of clones called differentially abundant and the false-positive rate. Across all healthy donors, variance in clone template counts between approximately two-week samples was found to increase significantly with total template count.

From the germline V gene, CDR1 is MNHEY and CDR2 is SVGAGI. V and J are truncated by 0 bases and 8 bases respectively, leaving an intervening sequence of 11 bases. The CDR3 spans 14 residues, from the cysteine through the phenylalanine. Left in the record is the CDR3 DNA by itself, 42 bases read in frame from the first base. The immunoSEQ Assay, which uses bias-controlled multiplex PCR amplification of genomic DNA, was used to profile TCRbeta CDR3 regions. Under the source paper's analysis protocol: To quantify the absolute abundance of each unique TCRbeta CDR3 region, the sequences were collapsed and filtered. Differential abundance was tested with a binomial (Fisher-equivalent) model and with a beta-binomial model adding time-dependent variance fitted from healthy donors. Clones with fewer than 5 combined templates were removed, and a clone was called differentially abundant if the clone's Benjamini-Hochberg FDR was below 0.01. Beta-binomial variance was modeled as a function of total template count across the two samples using the form v = (b*log(k)+a)^2. Sourced from immuneACCESS, this table was stored by TCRdb with only in-frame sequences that have V and J called. A share of the clones is absent; for the studies checked, an unresolved V gene accounts for under half, and the remainder has no known explanation. D and trimming come from the DNA, and the V and J calls and clone size come from that table. The sample table contains roughly 100,000 clones; only one count was recorded for roughly nine tenths of them. Roughly a sixth of the sample lies in the top ten.

A word on this clone: Its antigen target is currently unknown. Per-base qualities were not stored, and no clone one base away is much larger.

No immune events, such as infections, were documented for the healthy donors during the collection period. Time-dependent variance in a beta-binomial model of T-cell clone differential abundance was calibrated using healthy-donor blood repertoires as a training cohort. The training cohort included around ten healthy donors, of whom 3 were female and 7 were male. Donor ages ranged from roughly 25 to 65 years, with an average of roughly 46 years. Obtained from a commercial supplier, whole blood was collected from each healthy donor at three time points set approximately two weeks apart. Genomic DNA was extracted from unsorted whole blood for immunosequencing.

The chain uses TRBV6-5 and TRBJ2-1; there is no confident call for the D gene. The receptor comes from a person between 18 and 70 years old in good health. Sequenced input: blood. In nucleotide form, the sequence is TGTGCCAGCAGTTACTCAAAGATGACGGATGAGCAGTTCTTC. This codes for CASSYSKMTDEQFF.